Listed below are T cell receptor beta chains from one sample, sequenced in a study of chronic HIV infection and antiretroviral therapy. Each CDR3 protein gets one entry after TCRdb re-called the 5' RACE reads with MiXCR. The data hold more than 40,000 distinct CDR3 sequences, with about 18% observed a single time. Sample: peripheral blood. Receptor source: an adult who had HIV and had not received antiretroviral therapy, or was an uninfected healthy control (not recorded which). The CDR3 runs from the conserved cysteine through the conserved F or W. The order of the fields is D gene, clone size, J gene, V gene, CDR3 DNA, CDR3 protein. The D gene is left open where the match is weak. Some rows mark clone size as missing; the rest say once, few, many or name a class of expanded clone.

D: -; size: few; J: TRBJ1-2; V: TRBV20-1; DNA: TGCAGTGCTAGAGATTGGGGGGGAGGTAACTATGGCTACACCTTC; CDR3: CSARDWGGGNYGYTF
D: -; size: -; J: TRBJ2-3; V: TRBV7-2; DNA: TGTGCCAGCAGCCCAAGGACAGATACGCAGTATTTT; CDR3: CASSPRTDTQYF
D: TRBD1; size: -; J: TRBJ1-2; V: TRBV29-1; DNA: TGCAGCGTGGCCGGGACAGGGGAATTAGATGGCTACACCTTC; CDR3: CSVAGTGELDGYTF
D: TRBD2; size: few; J: TRBJ2-7; V: TRBV12-3/TRBV12-4; DNA: TGTGCCAGCAGTTTCTCGGCTAGCGGTATGAGCGAGCAGTACTTC; CDR3: CASSFSASGMSEQYF
D: -; size: -; J: TRBJ2-2; V: TRBV7-2; DNA: TGTGCCAGCAGCTCCAAGCGCCAGACCTTCACCGGGGAGCTGTTTTTT; CDR3: CASSSKRQTFTGELFF
D: -; size: -; J: TRBJ1-1; V: TRBV27; DNA: TGTGCCAGCAGTCAATGGGGGGGTGGGGAAGCTTTCTTT; CDR3: CASSQWGGGEAFF
D: -; size: -; J: TRBJ2-3; V: TRBV28; DNA: TGTGCCAGCAGTCCCCCCTTGGTTAGCCCAGCCGTGTATTTT; CDR3: CASSPPLVSPAVYF
D: -; size: -; J: TRBJ2-3; V: TRBV5-4; DNA: TGTGCCAGCAGCTTGGAGGGATCCCATTCCGGCACAGATACGCAGTATTTT; CDR3: CASSLEGSHSGTDTQYF
D: -; size: -; J: TRBJ1-4; V: TRBV7-3; DNA: TGTGCCAGCGGATTAAGACAGAATCCAACTAATGAAAAACTGTTTTTT; CDR3: CASGLRQNPTNEKLFF
D: TRBD1; size: -; J: TRBJ1-2; V: TRBV7-3; DNA: TGTGCCAGCAGCCCACAGGGACAGGGCTCGGGGGGCTACACCTTC; CDR3: CASSPQGQGSGGYTF
D: -; size: few; J: TRBJ2-6; V: TRBV18; DNA: TGTGCCAGCTCACGACGAGACACCTCTGGGGCCAACGTCCTGACTTTC; CDR3: CASSRRDTSGANVLTF
D: TRBD2; size: few; J: TRBJ2-7; V: TRBV7-9; DNA: TGTGCCAGCAGCTTAGCGGGCGGGGGCGAGCAGTACTTC; CDR3: CASSLAGGGEQYF
D: -; size: few; J: TRBJ2-7; V: TRBV15; DNA: TGTGCCACCAGCAGAGAGACTTTCTACGAGCAGTACTTC; CDR3: CATSRETFYEQYF
D: -; size: few; J: TRBJ2-2; V: TRBV28; DNA: TGTGCCAGCAGTTTCCACCCCACCGGGGAGCTGTTTTTT; CDR3: CASSFHPTGELFF
D: -; size: -; J: TRBJ2-5; V: TRBV27; DNA: TGTGCCAGCAGTTTAAGGTTTAAGTACCAAGAGACCCAGTACTTC; CDR3: CASSLRFKYQETQYF
D: TRBD1; size: -; J: TRBJ2-1; V: TRBV11-2; DNA: TGTGCCAGCCGCCTACAGGGACAGGGGGGAAATGAGCAGTTCTTC; CDR3: CASRLQGQGGNEQFF
D: -; size: -; J: TRBJ1-5; V: TRBV4-1; DNA: TGCGCCAGCAGCCAAGATCGTACGTCTCAGCCCCAGCATTTT; CDR3: CASSQDRTSQPQHF
D: TRBD1; size: -; J: TRBJ2-7; V: TRBV28; DNA: TGTGCCAGCAGTGTGAACAGGGGGGCGAGGGCCGAGCAGTACTTC; CDR3: CASSVNRGARAEQYF
D: -; size: -; J: TRBJ1-1; V: TRBV11-3; DNA: TGTGCCAGCAGCCCCGACGGAATGAACACTGAAGCTTTCTTT; CDR3: CASSPDGMNTEAFF
D: -; size: few; J: TRBJ2-6; V: TRBV30; DNA: TGTGCCTGGACCGTGAGATCAGCTAAATACTCTGGGGCCAACGTCCTGACTTTC; CDR3: CAWTVRSAKYSGANVLTF
D: -; size: few; J: TRBJ2-1; V: TRBV20-1; DNA: TGCAGTGCTAGAGACGGGAGTAGGTACAATGAGCAGTTCTTC; CDR3: CSARDGSRYNEQFF
D: -; size: few; J: TRBJ2-6; V: TRBV6-5; DNA: TGTGCCAGCAGCCGACAGCCTCCGAGCTCTGGGGCCAACGTCCTGACTTTC; CDR3: CASSRQPPSSGANVLTF
D: TRBD1; size: few; J: TRBJ1-4; V: TRBV27; DNA: TGTGCCAGCAGTCGGGACAGGCCTACTAATGAAAAACTGTTTTTT; CDR3: CASSRDRPTNEKLFF
D: TRBD1; size: few; J: TRBJ1-4; V: TRBV28; DNA: TGTGCCAGCAGTTCCGGGACAGGGGCTGCAACTAATGAAAAACTGTTTTTT; CDR3: CASSSGTGAATNEKLFF
D: -; size: -; J: TRBJ2-4; V: TRBV3-1; DNA: TGTGCCAGCAGCCAAGCGGGGGCACCCAAAAACATTCAGTACTTC; CDR3: CASSQAGAPKNIQYF
D: -; size: -; J: TRBJ1-1; V: TRBV7-3; DNA: TGTGCCAGCAGCTCCCCGGACAGCCACTTT; CDR3: CASSSPDSHF
D: -; size: few; J: TRBJ2-3; V: TRBV2; DNA: TGTGCCAGCAGGAGCGGAGAACACACAGATACGCAGTATTTT; CDR3: CASRSGEHTDTQYF
D: TRBD1; size: few; J: TRBJ1-2; V: TRBV9; DNA: TGTGCCAGCAGCGTTGACAGGGACTATGGCTACACCTTC; CDR3: CASSVDRDYGYTF
D: TRBD2; size: -; J: TRBJ2-1; V: TRBV4-1; DNA: TGCGCCAGCAACCTTGGAGCGGGATTCTCCTACAATGAGCAGTTCTTC; CDR3: CASNLGAGFSYNEQFF
D: -; size: -; J: TRBJ1-1; V: TRBV12-3/TRBV12-4; DNA: TGTGCCAGCAGTTTATCAGGGATTGGCACTGAAGCTTTCTTT; CDR3: CASSLSGIGTEAFF
D: -; size: few; J: TRBJ2-7; V: TRBV29-1; DNA: TGCAGCGTTGAAAGCTTGTACGAGCAGTACTTC; CDR3: CSVESLYEQYF
D: -; size: many; J: TRBJ2-4; V: TRBV28; DNA: TGTGCCAGCAGTCAAGAGCGAGGGGAGGACATTCAGTACTTC; CDR3: CASSQERGEDIQYF
D: -; size: few; J: TRBJ2-3; V: TRBV29-1; DNA: TGCAGCGTAAGATTAGGGGGAACCACAGATACGCAGTATTTT; CDR3: CSVRLGGTTDTQYF
D: TRBD2; size: few; J: TRBJ2-4; V: TRBV2; DNA: TGTGCCAGCAGTGAGGGACTAGCGGAGCTGCCTTTAGCCAAAAACATTCAGTACTTC; CDR3: CASSEGLAELPLAKNIQYF
D: TRBD2; size: -; J: TRBJ2-7; V: TRBV20-1; DNA: TGCAGTGCAACTGGGACTAGCGGGAGTAGGCTCGAGCAGTACTTC; CDR3: CSATGTSGSRLEQYF
D: TRBD1; size: -; J: TRBJ2-3; V: TRBV5-1; DNA: TGCGCCAGCAGCCTCCAGGGACAGGGAGGCGGTACGCAGTATTTT; CDR3: CASSLQGQGGGTQYF
D: -; size: few; J: TRBJ2-1; V: TRBV5-1; DNA: TGCGCCAGCAGCTTCTTTATCGGGAATGAGCAGTTCTTC; CDR3: CASSFFIGNEQFF
D: -; size: few; J: TRBJ1-3; V: TRBV9; DNA: TGTGCCAGCAGCGTAGATGGAGCCCTCCTCTCTGGAAACACCATATATTTT; CDR3: CASSVDGALLSGNTIYF
D: -; size: -; J: TRBJ2-7; V: TRBV28; DNA: TGTGCCAGCAGTAGGTTCCCTGGGGAGCAGTACTTC; CDR3: CASSRFPGEQYF
D: TRBD1; size: -; J: TRBJ2-4; V: TRBV7-9; DNA: TGTGCCAGCAGCTTATCCGCAGGGGGACCCAAAAACATTCAGTACTTC; CDR3: CASSLSAGGPKNIQYF
D: -; size: few; J: TRBJ1-3; V: TRBV10-1; DNA: TGCGCCAGCAGTGATTACCAGGGAGTCGGAAACACCATATATTTT; CDR3: CASSDYQGVGNTIYF
D: TRBD1; size: -; J: TRBJ2-7; V: TRBV28; DNA: TGTGCCACCACTTTAGGGGGCAGTAGGAACGAGCAGTACTTC; CDR3: CATTLGGSRNEQYF
D: TRBD1; size: few; J: TRBJ1-6; V: TRBV28; DNA: TGTGCCAGCAGTTTATTGGGACAGAACCATTCACCCCTCCACTTT; CDR3: CASSLLGQNHSPLHF
D: -; size: -; J: TRBJ2-5; V: TRBV28; DNA: TGTGCCAGCAGTTTATTCCTGGAGGGCTCGATAGAAGAGACCCAGTACTTC; CDR3: CASSLFLEGSIEETQYF
D: -; size: -; J: TRBJ2-2; V: TRBV9; DNA: TGTGCCAGCAGACGGACGAACACCGGGGAGCTGTTTTTT; CDR3: CASRRTNTGELFF
D: TRBD1; size: -; J: TRBJ2-7; V: TRBV2; DNA: TGTGCCAGCCGCAGACAGGGACGCGAGCAGTACTTC; CDR3: CASRRQGREQYF
D: TRBD2; size: -; J: TRBJ2-2; V: TRBV28; DNA: TGTGCCAGCAGTTTAATTCCCGGTGGGACTAGCGCGAGGGGCACCGGGGAGCTGTTTTTT; CDR3: CASSLIPGGTSARGTGELFF
D: TRBD2; size: -; J: TRBJ2-1; V: TRBV11-2; DNA: TGTGCCAGCAGCCCGGGACTAGGCAATGAGCAGTTCTTC; CDR3: CASSPGLGNEQFF